This TCR beta chain was obtained from a study of blood T cell repertoires in COVID-19 (dated by TCRdb to 2019 to 2021). Study-wide context: Samples covering the acute and convalescent phases of COVID-19 were provided by collaborators in the United States, Italy and Spain. The samples were drawn from two sources: the first 160 participants of the ongoing ImmuneRACE study, and over 1,000 subjects contributed by 6 global collaborators. The repertoires were made available in a free public database intended to serve as a resource for research on the immune response to SARS-CoV-2. Where available, HLA class I and class II types were taken from metadata supplied by the sample provider and were not determined by assay-based typing. The sample metadata nearly always contained a de-identified subject ID, COVID-19 status, age in years and sex. Deeply sampled blood TCRbeta repertoires from subjects exposed to, actively infected with, or recovered from COVID-19 were included in the dataset. The material from the prospective study consisted of cDNA or gDNA derived from T cells, B-cell-depleted T cells, or PBMCs.

Each collaborating institution followed its own protocols to collect whole blood in K2EDTA tubes. For TCRbeta analysis, collaborator samples were shipped as frozen whole blood, as isolated PBMCs, or as DNA extracted from either sample type. TCRbeta CDR3 regions were amplified from genomic DNA by means of the immunoSEQ Assay, a bias-controlled multiplex PCR. The original methods were these. Nucleated cell counts per sample were estimated from amplification of reference gene primers within the assay. To quantify the absolute abundance of each unique TCRbeta CDR3 rearrangement, sequence reads were collapsed and filtered. Productive Simpson clonality was computed per sample as the square root of Simpson's diversity index over productive rearrangements. Here the immuneACCESS table is served through TCRdb, limited to in-frame sequences with V and J called. Missing clones are a known gap in these copies; in checked studies unresolved V genes cover under half, and the rest lacks a known reason. V and J calls and clone size are copied from that table; D and trimming were computed from the DNA. The sample data list 15,000 to 20,000 clones, and under 90% of these were observed just once. In total, the top ten clones hold 15% to 20% of the sample.

This clone was seen once. Its antigen is unknown. No base-level quality is on record; no much larger clone is a single base apart. Overall study results and their limits: Clinical and demographic metadata were provided uncurated, with the amount varying by source and participant.

CDR3 length: 13 amino acids, cysteine to phenylalanine. The sequence is cut down to CDR3 DNA, 39 bases in frame from base 1. Cut back by 3 bases and 6 bases, the V and J ends lie 11 bases apart. Recombination connected TRBV12-3 or TRBV12-4 to TRBJ1-2, with a weak D call of TRBD1 (6 bases match). Sample: peripheral blood. The TCR originated in a human donor with active COVID-19. The donor label of this sample is uncertain. The sequenced DNA is TGTGCCAGCAGTTTGACAAGACAGGATGGCTACACCTTC. This translates into CASSLTRQDGYTF.